One sample yielded the 5 T cell receptor beta chains listed below, sequenced in a study of T cell repertoires in cytomegalovirus infection. Each CDR3 protein is one row after TCRdb ran MiXCR on the reads. The profile covers about 340,000 distinct CDR3 sequences, with about 27% appearing a single time and approximately 20% taken by the ten largest. These receptors have no known antigen. This sample comprised cultured PBMCs, obtained from culture after CMV antigen stimulation. The receptors originated from a human donor in good health (CMV status not recorded). Some clones in this sample may be carry-over from other donors' samples.

This clonotype turned up a few times. This chain connects TRBV7-3 to TRBJ1-1; D might be TRBD1 (5 bases). V was trimmed by 2 bases and J by 3 bases, leaving 22 bases between them. The CDR3 loop spans 18 amino acids. Germline V gives CDR1 SGHTA, CDR2 FQGTGA. The CDR3 region has the DNA TGTGCCAGCAGCTTATTGCCAAAGGCGGGGGGGGAACACACTGAAGCTTTCTTT. This codes for CASSLLPKAGGEHTEAFF.

The rearrangement uses TRBV15 and TRBJ1-5; no clear D gene. CDR1 is LNHNV, CDR2 YYDKDF, per germline (reference sequence). Trimming shortened V by 0 bases and J by 9 bases, and 9 bases separated the two germline ends. This CDR3 region has 13 residues. CDR3: CATSRDVGPPQHF. For the CDR3, the DNA is TGTGCCACCAGCAGAGATGTCGGGCCGCCCCAGCATTTT.

This clonotype was detected only once. CDR3 sequence (DNA): TGCGCCAGCAGCATCAGGGAAGAGACCCAGTACTTC. Its protein is CASSIREETQYF. The chain combines TRBV5-1 with TRBJ2-5; TRBD1 might be the D (5 bases). Germline V gene lookup returns CDR1 SGHRS and CDR2 YFSETQ. The CDR3 is 12 residues long. The ends were cut back, 4 bases at V and 3 bases at J, with 7 bases in the middle.

This chain joins TRBV7-9 and TRBJ1-2; D not resolved. The CDR3 sequence is 12 residues long. Trimming cost V 0 bases and J 10 bases, with 9 bases left between them. Germline V CDR1 and CDR2: SEHNR, FQNEAQ (reference sequence). The CDR3 DNA reads TGTGCCAGCAGCTTAGCTCGGGCCTCCTACACCTTC. It is translated as CASSLARASYTF.

The gene calls are TRBV10-3 and TRBJ2-3; D is possibly TRBD1 (5 bases). The CDR3 contains 18 residues. From germline, CDR1 is ENHRY and CDR2 SYGVKD. Trimming took 8 bases from V and 1 from J, leaving 25 bases between them. The CDR3 spells CAIGFNPGPGFGTDTQYF. The CDR3, as DNA: TGTGCCATCGGATTCAATCCGGGCCCAGGGTTTGGCACAGATACGCAGTATTTT.